A single sample is the source of the 17 T cell receptor beta chains below, sequenced in a study of OX40 agonist ivuxolimab in advanced cancers. This table comes from immunoSEQ multiplex PCR, and its TCRdb copy is limited to in-frame clones, with some not included. The table records approximately 35,000 clones, 88% of them present only once. The material was CD4+ or CD8+ T cells sorted from blood, obtained in a trial of the OX40 agonist ivuxolimab. The receptor set was obtained from an adult with an advanced solid tumor such as melanoma, head and neck, liver or kidney cancer.

This sequence joins TRBV7-6 and TRBJ1-6; D gene unclear. The CDR3 spans 13 residues. Germline CDR1 reads SGHVS; CDR2 reads FNYEAQ. V was clipped by 1 base and J by 10 bases, with 8 bases between them. The CDR3 loop reads CASSLEMESPLHF. The CDR3 bases are TGTGCCAGCAGCTTAGAGATGGAATCACCCCTCCACTTT.

The chain is built from TRBV6-1 and TRBJ2-3; 10 bases agree with TRBD2. This CDR3 spans 15 amino acids. V was pared by 6 bases and J by 3 bases, with 6 bases of the junction left unmatched. CDR1 is MNHNS and CDR2 is SASEGT in the germline V gene. CDR3 amino acids: CASRVAGGRTDTQYF. The CDR3 DNA reads TGTGCCAGCAGGGTAGCGGGGGGACGTACAGATACGCAGTATTTT.

The rearrangement joins TRBV4-2 to TRBJ2-5; D might be TRBD1 (6 bases). The CDR3 has 14 residues. The germline CDR1 and CDR2 sequences are LGHNA and YNFKEQ. Trimming pared 4 bases from V and 3 bases from J, leaving 12 bases between. As DNA, the CDR3 is TGTGCCAGCAGCCGACAACCAGGGGAAGAGACCCAGTACTTC. This encodes CASSRQPGEETQYF.

The V and J genes are TRBV11-3 and TRBJ2-1, with TRBD1 matching over 9 bases. Germline trimming cut 0 bases from V and 5 bases from J; bases unmatched to any gene: 11. This CDR3 comprises 18 residues. Germline assignment: CDR1 SGHNT and CDR2 YENEEA. The CDR3 DNA reads TGTGCCAGCAGCTTAGAGCCCCCCGACAGGGGGGGGGACAATGAGCAGTTCTTC. Translation: CASSLEPPDRGGDNEQFF.

The chain is built from TRBV28 and TRBJ1-2, with D hard to call. The CDR3 is 13 amino acids. Germline V gene sequence: CDR1 MDHEN, CDR2 SYDVKM. V lost 4 bases, J lost 8 bases, and 14 bases lay in between. The CDR3: CASSYGPRAGYTF. The CDR3 DNA follows: TGTGCCAGCAGTTACGGGCCGAGGGCCGGCTACACCTTC.

The count of this clone is one. The CDR3 sequence is CASSTDRNSGNTIYF. The CDR3 region has the DNA TGTGCCAGTAGTACTGACCGAAACTCTGGAAACACCATATATTTT. The rearrangement links TRBV19 to TRBJ1-3, with no clear D. Looked up from germline, CDR1 is LNHDA and CDR2 is SQIVND (reference sequence). The V and J ends lost 4 bases and 0 bases respectively, with 10 bases between them. The CDR3 extends over 15 amino acids.

Here the CDR3 reads CAIRGLAGPGELFF. The CDR3 DNA reads as TGTGCCATCAGGGGACTAGCGGGACCCGGGGAGCTGTTTTTT. The chain is built from TRBV10-3 and TRBJ2-2; 13 positions agree with TRBD2. Germline V lookup: CDR1 ENHRY, CDR2 SYGVKD. CDR3 length: 14 residues. V lost 6 bases to trimming and J lost 6 bases; unmatched junction nucleotides: 1.

This clone was seen only a few times. CDR3 sequence (DNA): TGTGCCAGTAGCCTGGACAGAAACTATGGCTACACCTTC. This codes for CASSLDRNYGYTF. The rearrangement uses TRBV19 and TRBJ1-2; D is perhaps TRBD1 (6 bases). V shed 6 bases and J shed 2 bases, with 10 bases lying between them. The CDR3 runs to 13 residues. Germline V gene sequence: CDR1 LNHDA, CDR2 SQIVND (reference sequence).

This chain joins TRBV18 and TRBJ2-3, with D possibly TRBD1 on 6 matching bases. V gave up 6 bases and J gave up 4 bases, with 17 bases separating them. The CDR3 spans 15 residues. Germline CDR1 KGHSH, CDR2 LQKENI. DNA of the CDR3: TGTGCCAGCTCGGCCAACGCAGGGGCCCCAGATACGCAGTATTTT. Protein: CASSANAGAPDTQYF.

The rearrangement joins TRBV6-1 to TRBJ2-1, with TRBD2 matching 8 bases. Per germline, CDR1 MNHNS and CDR2 SASEGT. J was trimmed by 2 bases and V by 4 bases; bases with no gene match: 4. CDR3 size: 15 residues. For the CDR3, the DNA is TGTGCCAGCAGTGGTTGGCGGGGGGCCTACAATGAGCAGTTCTTC. Protein sequence: CASSGWRGAYNEQFF.

The rearrangement links TRBV28 to TRBJ2-6; the D gene is possibly TRBD2 (6 bases). V gave up 2 bases and J gave up 4 bases, with 9 bases separating them. This CDR3 is built from 15 residues. Germline CDR1 is MDHEN and CDR2 is SYDVKM. The CDR3 DNA is TGTGCCAGCAGTTTACGGGCGGGAGGGGCCAACGTCCTGACTTTC. Its protein product is CASSLRAGGANVLTF.

This chain uses TRBV7-8 with TRBJ2-1; 12 nucleotides align to TRBD2. Germline CDR1 is SGHVS and CDR2 is FQNEAQ. The trim removed 6 bases at V and 7 bases at J, leaving 7 bases unmatched. The CDR3 is 15 residues long. The CDR3, as DNA: TGTGCCAGCAGTAACACTAGCGGGAGGTTAAATGAGCAGTTCTTC. Encoded protein: CASSNTSGRLNEQFF.

The chain links TRBV9 to TRBJ2-3; D unclear. Looked up from germline, CDR1 is SGDLS and CDR2 is YYNGEE. The CDR3 spans 17 residues. The V and J ends lost 4 bases and 0 bases respectively, with 18 bases between them. CDR3 in amino acids: CASSPRSQLASTDTQYF. CDR3 DNA: TGTGCCAGCAGCCCCCGGTCCCAGCTGGCTAGCACAGATACGCAGTATTTT. Full variable domain (outside the CDR3, taken from reference TRBV9 and TRBJ2-3): DSGVTQTPKHLITATGQRVTLRCSPRSGDLSVYWYQQSLDQGLQFLIQYYNGEERAKGNILERFSAQQFPDLHSELNLSSLELGDSALYFCASSPRSQLASTDTQYFGPGTRLTVL.

The chain has TRBV11-3 and TRBJ2-3; D possibly corresponds to TRBD2 (5 bases). V lost 4 bases, J lost 4 bases, and 9 bases lay in between. The CDR3 consists of 13 residues. Per germline, CDR1 SGHNT and CDR2 YENEEA. The CDR3 coding sequence is TGTGCCAGCAGCTCCGCACTAGCAGATACGCAGTATTTT. This codes for CASSSALADTQYF.

The V call is TRBV4-2, the J call TRBJ2-7; 7 nucleotides agree with TRBD1. After removal of 0 bases from V and 2 bases from J, the junction contained 4 bases not matched to a gene. The CDR3 consists of 15 residues. Per the germline V gene, CDR1 is LGHNA and CDR2 is YNFKEQ. CDR3 nucleotides: TGTGCCAGCAGCCAAGATTTCCAGGGGGCCTACGAGCAGTACTTC. Residues: CASSQDFQGAYEQYF.

The chain couples TRBV6-6 to TRBJ2-1; D is perhaps TRBD1 or TRBD2 (6 bases each). CDR1 is MNHNY, CDR2 SVGAGI, per germline (reference sequence). This CDR3 is 13 amino acids long. V lost 7 bases and J 9 bases, leaving 16 bases between the germline ends. The CDR3 loop is CASTPGGQREQFF. The CDR3 nucleotides are TGTGCCAGCACCCCCGGGGGCCAGCGTGAGCAGTTCTTC.

This clone was seen a handful of times. The CDR3 nucleotides are TGCGCCAGCGGGACAGGGTCGTCGAATGAGCAGTTCTTC. It encodes CASGTGSSNEQFF. This chain joins TRBV4-1 and TRBJ2-1; the match to TRBD1 covers 9 bases. With 8 bases clipped from V and 7 bases from J, the junction kept 6 bases outside the gene matches. The germline CDR1 and CDR2 sequences are MGHRA and YSYEKL. This CDR3 comprises 13 residues.